These 29 T cell receptor beta chains were all obtained from the same sample, sequenced in a study of blood T cell repertoires in COVID-19. The method was immunoSEQ multiplex PCR; TCRdb's version includes in-frame clones alone and lacks a portion of them. This sample has over 200,000 clones; around 89% occur once, and the top ten carry approximately 16%. The sample consisted of PBMCs or T cells enriched from blood (not recorded which). The receptors originated from a young man who had been exposed to COVID-19.

This chain joins TRBV9 and TRBJ2-1, with 14 bases that match TRBD2. V lost 2 bases, J lost 12 bases, and 4 bases stayed unmatched. The CDR3 runs to 14 residues. Germline V gene lookup returns CDR1 SGDLS and CDR2 YYNGEE. The CDR3 DNA sequence: TGTGCCAGCAGCGTCCGGACTAGCGGGGGGTCGCAGTTCTTC. Amino acids: CASSVRTSGGSQFF.

The V call is TRBV6-6, the J call TRBJ1-1; D unclear. V was shortened by 6 bases and J by 1 base, with 6 bases between the two germline ends. CDR1 is MNHNY, CDR2 SVGAGI, per germline (reference sequence). The CDR3 contains 12 residues. CDR3 amino acids: CASSQKNTEAFF. CDR3 bases: TGTGCCAGCAGCCAGAAGAACACTGAAGCTTTCTTT.

CDR3 sequence reads: CASSFTGQGSPDEQYF. The CDR3 region has the DNA TGTGCCAGCAGCTTTACGGGACAGGGGTCTCCGGACGAGCAGTACTTC. V is TRBV5-4 and J is TRBJ2-7; 10 bases line up with TRBD1. The CDR3 is 16 residues long. V was clipped by 2 bases and J by 5 bases; unmatched bases: 10. CDR1 is SGHNT and CDR2 is YYREEE in the germline V gene (reference sequence).

V is TRBV2 and J is TRBJ2-1, with D hard to call. CDR1 is SNHLY and CDR2 is FYNNEI in the germline V gene. The CDR3 spans 11 residues. V lost 2 bases and J 9 bases, leaving 5 bases between the germline ends. The CDR3 loop is CASSESREQFF. CDR3 sequence (DNA): TGTGCCAGCAGTGAAAGCCGTGAGCAGTTCTTC.

This rearrangement joins TRBV10-3 to TRBJ1-3, with a tentative D call TRBD1 (5 bases). Per the germline V gene, CDR1 is ENHRY and CDR2 is SYGVKD. Trimming took 3 bases from V and 4 from J, leaving 13 bases between them. This CDR3 region has 15 residues. CDR3 in DNA: TGTGCCATCAGTGACCCCGGGGGTTACGGAAACACCATATATTTT. Encoded protein: CAISDPGGYGNTIYF.

This clone has only one observation. This chain connects TRBV5-4 to TRBJ2-7, with TRBD1 matching over 7 bases. Germline V gene lookup returns CDR1 SGHNT and CDR2 YYREEE (reference sequence). Trimming took 1 base from V and 3 from J; bases not matched to a gene: 4. This CDR3 has 14 amino acids. In nucleotides, the CDR3 is TGTGCCAGCAGCTTGACAGGGGTTGTCTACGAGCAGTACTTC. It codes for CASSLTGVVYEQYF.

This rearrangement joins TRBV3-1 (or the pseudogene TRBV3-2) to TRBJ2-6, with D perhaps TRBD1 (6 bases). The length of the CDR3 is 17 residues. V was trimmed by 2 bases and J by 0 bases, leaving 11 bases between them. Looked up from germline, CDR1 is LGHDT and CDR2 is YNNKEL (reference sequence). DNA of the CDR3: TGTGCCAGCAGCCAAAGGCGAGGGGGCTCTGGGGCCAACGTCCTGACTTTC. The encoded protein is CASSQRRGGSGANVLTF.

This chain uses TRBV27 with TRBJ1-4, with D tentatively TRBD1 (6 bases). Trimming pared 4 bases from V and 7 bases from J, leaving 19 bases between. CDR1 is MNHEY, CDR2 SMNVEV, per germline (reference sequence). The CDR3 has 16 residues. The CDR3 spells CASSSNSGAWAEKLFF. The CDR3 bases are TGTGCCAGCAGTTCCAACTCAGGGGCGTGGGCTGAAAAACTGTTTTTT.

The rearrangement joins TRBV4-3 to TRBJ1-5, with TRBD1 identical over 11 bases. The trim removed 5 bases at V and 3 bases at J, leaving 12 bases unmatched. Looked up from germline, CDR1 is LGHNA and CDR2 is YSLEER. The CDR3 consists of 18 residues. This CDR3 reads CASSTTDRGRGDNQPQHF. CDR3 DNA sequence: TGCGCCAGCAGCACCACGGACAGGGGGCGCGGGGACAATCAGCCCCAGCATTTT.

The V and J genes are TRBV6-2 or TRBV6-3 and TRBJ1-5; the match to TRBD1 covers 11 bases. CDR1 is MNHEY and CDR2 is SVGEGT in the germline V gene. The junction had 3 bases not matched to a gene; V was cut back by 5 bases and J by 6 bases. The CDR3 sequence is 14 residues long. CDR3 sequence (DNA): TGTGCCAGCAGTCGGACAGGGGGCGGTCAGCCCCAGCATTTT. It translates to CASSRTGGGQPQHF.

The CDR3 sequence is CASSPQRQTNSPLHF. CDR3 in DNA: TGTGCCAGCAGCCCCCAGAGGCAAACTAATTCACCCCTCCACTTT. The chain employs TRBV7-2 and TRBJ1-6; no clear D. Germline V gives CDR1 SGHTA, CDR2 FQGNSA. The CDR3 totals 15 residues. V was trimmed by 5 bases and J by 6 bases, leaving 14 bases between them. Complete variable domain (other parts from reference TRBV7-2 and TRBJ1-6): GAGVSQSPSNKVTEKGKDVELRCDPISGHTALYWYRQSLGQGLEFLIYFQGNSAPDKSGLPSDRFSAERTGGSVSTLTIQRTQQEDSAVYLCASSPQRQTNSPLHFGNGTRLTVT.

This chain joins TRBV30 and TRBJ2-1, with 7 positions matching TRBD1. Germline V gene lookup returns CDR1 GTSNPN and CDR2 SVGIG (reference sequence). V lost 4 bases to trimming and J lost 4 bases; unmatched junction nucleotides: 4. The CDR3 is 13 residues long. CDR3 DNA: TGTGCCTGGACTGGGACAGCTTACAATGAGCAGTTCTTC. Its protein product is CAWTGTAYNEQFF.

The chain uses TRBV5-6 and TRBJ2-3, with TRBD2 matching over 9 bases. CDR1 and CDR2 (germline): SGHDT, YYEEEE. This CDR3 has 15 amino acids. Trimming cost V 5 bases and J 0 bases; bases outside gene matches: 4. The CDR3 reads CASSGLALSTDTQYF. The CDR3 nucleotides read TGTGCCAGCAGTGGACTAGCGTTGAGCACAGATACGCAGTATTTT.

The chain employs TRBV6-6 and TRBJ1-5; D gene unclear. The CDR3 consists of 13 residues. V was clipped by 6 bases and J by 5 bases, with 11 bases between them. Germline CDR1 and CDR2: MNHNY and SVGAGI (reference sequence). CDR3 bases: TGTGCCAGCAGCCTCGACGAGGATCAGCCCCAGCATTTT. This translates into CASSLDEDQPQHF.

The rearrangement links TRBV27 to TRBJ2-7; D may be TRBD1 (5 bases). This CDR3 spans 14 amino acids. Germline V CDR1 and CDR2: MNHEY, SMNVEV (reference sequence). Trimming removed 8 bases from V and 0 bases from J, with 14 bases in between. The CDR3 region has the DNA TGTGCCAGCGCGCTGGGGCCTACCTCCTACGAGCAGTACTTC. Protein sequence: CASALGPTSYEQYF.

The chain couples TRBV6-5 to TRBJ2-7, with 7 bases identical to TRBD2. After removal of 11 bases from V and 6 bases from J, the junction contained 13 bases not matched to a gene. The CDR3 runs to 13 residues. Germline CDR1 is MNHEY and CDR2 is SVGAGI. The CDR3 nucleotides read TGTGCCGGGGGGGTTCAATATAGAAGCGAGCAGTACTTC. It codes for CAGGVQYRSEQYF.

V usage is TRBV28 and J usage is TRBJ1-6, with D tentatively TRBD1 (5 bases). CDR1 MDHEN and CDR2 SYDVKM come from the germline V gene. Trimming took 3 bases from V and 7 from J, leaving 10 bases between them. The CDR3 consists of 14 residues. CDR3 sequence: CASSLKAGNSPLHF. The CDR3 DNA sequence: TGTGCCAGCAGTTTGAAGGCAGGGAATTCACCCCTCCACTTT. The full variable domain, in which reference TRBV28 and TRBJ1-6 provide the parts outside the CDR3, is DVKVTQSSRYLVKRTGEKVFLECVQDMDHENMFWYRQDPGLGLRLIYFSYDVKMKEKGDIPEGYSVSREKKERFSLILESASTNQTSMYLCASSLKAGNSPLHFGNGTRLTVT.

This chain links TRBV2 with TRBJ2-7; TRBD1 matches 7 bases. The CDR3 spans 12 residues. Losses at the gene ends were 10 bases for V and 5 bases for J; bases not matched to a gene: 8. CDR1 is SNHLY, CDR2 FYNNEI, per germline. CDR3: CAIPTGNHEQYF. In DNA form, the CDR3 reads TGTGCCATTCCGACAGGGAACCACGAGCAGTACTTC. Using reference TRBV2 and TRBJ2-7 for the parts outside the CDR3, the full variable domain is EPEVTQTPSHQVTQMGQEVILRCVPISNHLYFYWYRQILGQKVEFLVSFYNNEISEKSEIFDDQFSVERPDGSNFTLKIRSTKLEDSAMYFCAIPTGNHEQYFGPGTRLTVT.

The chain recombines TRBV13 with TRBJ2-1, with 7 bases that match TRBD2. The CDR3 is 16 amino acids. Per the germline V gene, CDR1 is PRHDT and CDR2 is FYEKMQ (reference sequence). V was pared by 1 base and J by 5 bases, with 8 bases of the junction left unmatched. Here the CDR3 DNA reads TGTGCCAGCAGCTTAGTTGAGGCTAGCGGTGACAATGAGCAGTTCTTC. Translation gives CASSLVEASGDNEQFF.

The chain combines TRBV7-9 with TRBJ1-1; possible D gene TRBD1, 6 bases. V was cut by 7 bases and J by 7 bases, with 19 bases left in between. This CDR3 contains 14 residues. Germline values: CDR1 SEHNR, CDR2 FQNEAQ (reference sequence). The DNA for the CDR3 is TGTGCCAGCACCCCCTCCGGGACACGCAATGAAGCTTTCTTT. It specifies CASTPSGTRNEAFF.

The chain is built from TRBV7-9 and TRBJ2-6, with D possibly TRBD1 on 5 matching bases. Germline values: CDR1 SEHNR, CDR2 FQNEAQ (reference sequence). The CDR3 consists of 16 residues. The ends were cut back, 0 bases at V and 2 bases at J, with 8 bases in the middle. CDR3 sequence: CASSLAHRTGANVLTF. CDR3 DNA sequence: TGTGCCAGCAGCTTAGCGCACAGGACTGGGGCCAACGTCCTGACTTTC.

The genes are TRBV7-8 and TRBJ1-2, with 7 bases lining up with TRBD1. Germline trimming cut 6 bases from V and 8 bases from J; bases unmatched to any gene: 15. The CDR3 runs 15 residues. CDR1 is SGHVS and CDR2 is FQNEAQ in the germline V gene. CDR3 nucleotide sequence: TGTGCCAGCAGACTAGGAAGAGGGGGCGAGAAAGGCTACACCTTC. The encoded protein is CASRLGRGGEKGYTF.

This clone was detected only once. CDR3 in amino acids: CASSEQGQLAGSTDTQYF. In DNA form, the CDR3 reads TGTGCCAGCAGTGAACAGGGTCAACTAGCGGGTAGCACAGATACGCAGTATTTT. The J gene is TRBJ2-3, the V gene TRBV2; TRBD2 agrees at 9 bases. With V trimmed by 2 bases and J by 0 bases, 9 bases remained unmatched. This CDR3 spans 18 amino acids. Germline V lookup: CDR1 SNHLY, CDR2 FYNNEI.

This clone has only a few counts. The CDR3 protein is CASSRGVEGSNEQYF. CDR3 nucleotide sequence: TGTGCCAGCAGCCGGGGGGTTGAGGGTTCGAACGAGCAGTACTTC. This chain uses TRBV4-2 with TRBJ2-7, with D maybe TRBD2 (6 bases). Looked up from germline, CDR1 is LGHNA and CDR2 is YNFKEQ. This CDR3 is 15 amino acids long. Trimming took off 4 bases at V and 5 bases at J, with 18 bases between the two ends.

This clone was observed once. The rearrangement joins TRBV5-5 to TRBJ2-1; D gene ambiguous. Trimming left V 3 bases short and J 4 bases short, with 8 bases between. This CDR3 comprises 13 residues. The germline V gene has CDR1 SGHKS and CDR2 YYEKEE (reference sequence). The CDR3 is CASSSDLYNEQFF. CDR3 sequence (DNA): TGTGCCAGCAGCTCCGACTTATACAATGAGCAGTTCTTC.

The CDR3 spells CATMTGANQPQHF. The CDR3 bases are TGTGCCACCATGACAGGGGCGAATCAGCCCCAGCATTTT. The chain employs TRBV27 and TRBJ1-5, with TRBD1 matching over 8 bases. V shed 10 bases and J 4 bases; nucleotides not matched to a gene: 6. The CDR3 sequence is 13 residues long. In germline, CDR1 is MNHEY, CDR2 SMNVEV (reference sequence).

The V and J genes are TRBV19 and TRBJ1-2; 9 bases map to TRBD1. The ends lost 6 bases at V and 3 bases at J; junction bases unmatched: 8. This CDR3 has 15 amino acids. Germline V gives CDR1 LNHDA, CDR2 SQIVND (reference sequence). Here the CDR3 DNA reads TGTGCCAGTAGCAACTTAGGACAGGGGCACTATGGCTACACCTTC. It encodes CASSNLGQGHYGYTF.

The V and J genes are TRBV29-1 and TRBJ2-3, with a possible D match to TRBD1 (7 bases). CDR3 length: 13 amino acids. Trimming pared 8 bases from V and 2 bases from J, leaving 14 bases between. From germline, CDR1 is SQVTM and CDR2 ANQGSEA. The CDR3 bases are TGCAGCACAACAGGGGAGGCCACAGATACGCAGTATTTT. Amino acids: CSTTGEATDTQYF.

This clone was picked up a small number of times. The chain carries TRBV12-5 and TRBJ2-5; the D is unclear. Trimming removed 6 bases from V and 5 bases from J, with 4 bases in between. Germline V lookup: CDR1 LGHNT, CDR2 FRNRAP. This CDR3 has 10 residues. For the CDR3, the DNA is TGTGCTAGTGGACAGGAGACCCAGTACTTC. This translates into CASGQETQYF.